This T cell receptor beta chain was captured in a study of OX40 agonist ivuxolimab in advanced cancers. Measured with immunoSEQ multiplex PCR; TCRdb has only the in-frame clones, and not every one. The table lists about 79,000 clones, around 82% of them singletons, with less than 4.5% in the top ten. This clone was seen only once. The CDR3 is made up of 17 amino acids. V was shortened by 5 bases and J by 0 bases, with 17 bases between the two germline ends. Germline CDR1 reads LNHDA; CDR2 reads SQIVND (reference sequence). The source was CD4+ or CD8+ T cells sorted from blood, collected in a trial of the OX40 agonist ivuxolimab. The receptor was isolated from an adult with an advanced solid tumor such as melanoma, head and neck, liver or kidney cancer. The chain joins TRBV19 to TRBJ1-3; tentative D call: TRBD1 (6 bases). The CDR3, as DNA: TGTGCCAGTAGTCCCTTGGACAGCGCCTACTCTGGAAACACCATATATTTT. Encoded protein: CASSPLDSAYSGNTIYF. Together with reference TRBV19 and TRBJ1-3, the CDR3 gives the full variable domain: DGGITQSPKYLFRKEGQNVTLSCEQNLNHDAMYWYRQDPGQGLRLIYYSQIVNDFQKGDIAEGYSVSREKKESFPLTVTSAQKNPTAFYLCASSPLDSAYSGNTIYFGEGSWLTVV.